The TCR beta chain under discussion was sequenced for a study of T cells in Graves' hyperthyroidism and ophthalmopathy. It was RNA transcripts that yielded the amplified TCR beta CDR3 regions. First-round RT-PCR targeting the TCR CDR3 was performed with the HTBI primer set. A single record per CDR3 protein comes from TCRdb applying MiXCR to the multiplex PCR reads. The data contain roughly 510,000 distinct CDR3 sequences, over 45% of them singletons. V was clipped by 3 bases and J by 6 bases, with 23 bases between them. The CDR3 loop spans 16 amino acids. CDR1 and CDR2 from the germline V gene are DFQATT and SNEGSKA (reference sequence).

The chain couples TRBV20-1 to TRBJ1-2; the D gene is possibly TRBD1 (5 bases). This receptor was taken from an adult woman with Graves' disease, either hyperthyroidism or ophthalmopathy (not recorded which). Sequenced input: peripheral blood or thyroid tissue (not recorded which). The CDR3 DNA sequence: TGCAGTGCTAGCCTCCCCCCGAACACCGGGGACGATGGCTACACCTTC. This gives the protein CSASLPPNTGDDGYTF.